This entry features one T cell receptor beta chain sequence. Its antigen remains unidentified. The sample originates from a study of blood T cells in healthy people across ages. The study, taken as a whole, reports: When one million T cells were used, diversity estimates were thought to be underestimates. A roughly linear age-dependent decrease characterized TCR beta diversity per million T cells.

With V trimmed by 0 bases and J by 11 bases, 19 bases remained unmatched. The CDR3 contains 18 residues. The germline V gene has CDR1 MNHEY and CDR2 SVGAGI. Sample-barcoded 5' priming and a J-beta primer mix drove a second PCR of roughly 6 to 12 cycles. TCRdb ran MiXCR on the 5' RACE reads and lists one entry per CDR3 protein. The sample has about 1,500,000 distinct CDR3 sequences, approximately 40% seen once. The chain has TRBV6-5 and TRBJ2-5; 9 nucleotides agree with TRBD2. The receptor's source is a young woman in good health. The sample comprised blood. CDR3 sequence reads: CASSYSKGGRAEYNEQYF. CDR3 coding DNA: TGTGCCAGCAGTTACTCGAAGGGCGGGAGGGCTGAGTACAATGAGCAGTACTTC.